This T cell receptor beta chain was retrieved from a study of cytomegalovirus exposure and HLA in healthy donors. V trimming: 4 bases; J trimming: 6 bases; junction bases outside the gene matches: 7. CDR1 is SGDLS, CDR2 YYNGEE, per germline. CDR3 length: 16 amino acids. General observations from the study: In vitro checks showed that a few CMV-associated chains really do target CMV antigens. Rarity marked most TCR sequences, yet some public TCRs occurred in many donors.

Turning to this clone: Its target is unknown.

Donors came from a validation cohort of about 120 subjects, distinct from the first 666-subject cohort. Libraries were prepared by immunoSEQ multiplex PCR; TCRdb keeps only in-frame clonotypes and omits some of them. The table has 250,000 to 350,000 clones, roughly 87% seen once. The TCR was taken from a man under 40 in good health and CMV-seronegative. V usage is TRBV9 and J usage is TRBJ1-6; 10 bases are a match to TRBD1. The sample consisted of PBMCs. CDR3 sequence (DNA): TGTGCCAGCAGCCCCCCGGGACAGGGGCGTAATTCACCCCTCCACTTT. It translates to CASSPPGQGRNSPLHF.